This is a list of T cell receptor beta chains from one sample in a study of blood T cell repertoires in COVID-19. Libraries were prepared by immunoSEQ multiplex PCR; TCRdb keeps only in-frame clonotypes and omits some of them. This sample has 500,000 or so clones, with 75% to 90% found just once. Material: PBMCs or T cells enriched from blood (not recorded which). The receptors here all came from a woman aged 18-29 years who had recovered from COVID-19. CDR3s include the opening cysteine and the closing phenylalanine or tryptophan. Fields, in order: clone size, V gene, J gene, D gene, CDR3 DNA, CDR3 protein. D genes are given only for firm matches. Not every row has a clone size; where given, it reads once, few, many or a size class.

>NA|TRBV4-2|TRBJ1-5|NA
TGTGCCAGCAGCCAAGATCGGGCAGGGAAACAGCCCCAGCATTTT
CASSQDRAGKQPQHF
>once|TRBV12-3/TRBV12-4|TRBJ1-5|NA
TGTGCCAGCAGTTCAGGGAGGTTTCAGCCCCAGCATTTT
CASSSGRFQPQHF
>NA|TRBV5-1|TRBJ1-6|NA
TGCGCCACCCGGGGGGCAGGGGTTAATTCACCCCTCCACTTT
CATRGAGVNSPLHF
>few|TRBV6-5|TRBJ1-4|NA
TGTGCCAGCAGTCCCCTGGGGGGGATTGAAAAACTGTTTTTT
CASSPLGGIEKLFF
>NA|TRBV19|TRBJ1-4|TRBD1
TGTGCCAGTAGTCGTTCCCCAGGGACAGGGAACGAAAAACTGTTTTTT
CASSRSPGTGNEKLFF
>NA|TRBV30|TRBJ1-3|TRBD1
TGTGCCTGGAGTGAAGACAGGGGGCCCCCCTCTGGAAACACCATATATTTT
CAWSEDRGPPSGNTIYF
>NA|TRBV5-4|TRBJ2-1|TRBD1
TGTGCCAGCAGCTTGCAGGGGGCAGATGAGCAGTTCTTC
CASSLQGADEQFF
>once|TRBV10-1|TRBJ1-1|NA
TGCGCCAGCAGTGAGTCACTGTCAGGGAACGCTTTCTTT
CASSESLSGNAFF
>once|TRBV3-1/TRBV3-2|TRBJ1-3|NA
TGTGCCAGCAGCCCGGAAATCGTGGCAGGGGACATCCTCTCTGGAAACACCATATATTTT
CASSPEIVAGDILSGNTIYF
>once|TRBV7-9|TRBJ1-2|NA
TGTGCCAGCAGCTCGTCTAACTATGGCTACACCTTC
CASSSSNYGYTF
>NA|TRBV5-1|TRBJ2-3|NA
TGCGCCAGCAGCACAAGTCCGTTAGATACGCAGTATTTT
CASSTSPLDTQYF
>NA|TRBV4-1|TRBJ2-5|TRBD1
TGCGCCAGCAGCCATCCAGGGGGCGACGAGACCCAGTACTTC
CASSHPGGDETQYF
>NA|TRBV5-1|TRBJ2-3|NA
TGCGCCAGCAGCTTCTCCTCCTCATCGGGAGATACGCAGTATTTT
CASSFSSSSGDTQYF
>NA|TRBV28|TRBJ1-2|TRBD1
TGTGCCAGCAGTTTCCAGGGGGCGCGGGGCTACACCTTC
CASSFQGARGYTF
>NA|TRBV19|TRBJ1-5|NA
TGTGCCAGTAGTATGGGGGGGAGGCAGGCCGTGGGGCCCCAGCATTTT
CASSMGGRQAVGPQHF
>NA|TRBV5-6|TRBJ2-7|NA
TGTGCCAGCAGCTTAGGCAGGTTGAATGAGCAGTACTTC
CASSLGRLNEQYF
>NA|TRBV11-2|TRBJ1-2|TRBD1
TGTGCCAGCAGCTTGGCAGGGGGCGATGGCTACACCTTC
CASSLAGGDGYTF
>NA|TRBV2|TRBJ2-1|TRBD1
TGTGCCAGCAGGGACGACAGGGTTGTTGAGCAGTTCTTC
CASRDDRVVEQFF
>NA|TRBV5-1|TRBJ1-3|NA
TGCGCCAGCAGCTTTGGAGAGAGCTCTGGAAACACCATATATTTT
CASSFGESSGNTIYF
>NA|TRBV10-1|TRBJ1-2|TRBD1
TGCGCCAGCTCTTCGACAGGGGACTATGGCTACACCTTC
CASSSTGDYGYTF
>few|TRBV29-1|TRBJ1-1|NA
TGCAGCGTTGAAGGGGGCGTGAACACTGAAGCTTTCTTT
CSVEGGVNTEAFF
>NA|TRBV5-4|TRBJ2-1|TRBD2
TGTGCCAGCAGCGGGGGGGTTGGACACAATGAGCAGTTCTTC
CASSGGVGHNEQFF
>NA|TRBV11-1|TRBJ2-6|NA
TGTGCCAGCAGCAACAGGGGGGGCTCTGGGGCCAACGTCCTGACTTTC
CASSNRGGSGANVLTF
>NA|TRBV6-5|TRBJ1-2|NA
TGTGCCGCTCTCGGGTATGGCTACACCTTC
CAALGYGYTF
>NA|TRBV5-5|TRBJ1-5|NA
TGTGCCAGCAGCTCGTCGGGGGACGTCAGACAGCCCCAGCATTTT
CASSSSGDVRQPQHF
>once|TRBV4-1|TRBJ1-6|TRBD1
TGCGCCAGCAGCATGCGCACAGGGGAGAGTAATAATTCACCCCTCCACTTT
CASSMRTGESNNSPLHF
>NA|TRBV19|TRBJ1-6|TRBD1
TGTGCCAGTAGTTCAGTCCCGGGACAGGGTTTGGATTCACCCCTCCACTTT
CASSSVPGQGLDSPLHF
>NA|TRBV9|TRBJ2-5|NA
TGTGCCAGCAGCGTTTCGGCGGGGACGGAGACCCAGTACTTC
CASSVSAGTETQYF
>NA|TRBV4-1|TRBJ2-7|NA
TGCGCCAGCAGCCAAGCCCTGGGGGCGGGGGCCTACGAGCAGTACTTC
CASSQALGAGAYEQYF
>few|TRBV12-5|TRBJ2-7|TRBD1
TGTGCTAGTGGTTTATTGTACAGGGGCACCTACGAGCAGTACTTC
CASGLLYRGTYEQYF
>NA|TRBV4-2|TRBJ1-1|NA
TGTGCCAGCAGCTATAAATCGGGACAAATGACGAACACTGAAGCTTTCTTT
CASSYKSGQMTNTEAFF
>NA|TRBV30|TRBJ1-2|NA
TGTGCCTACATACCCTTGCAGGGTATTCGTGGCTACACCTTC
CAYIPLQGIRGYTF
>NA|TRBV4-1|TRBJ2-5|TRBD2
TGCGCCAGCAGCCGCGGACTAGCGGGGGGACAAGAGACCCAGTACTTC
CASSRGLAGGQETQYF
>NA|TRBV2|TRBJ1-2|TRBD1
TGTGCCAGCAGACTACAGGGGGCTGGCTATGGCTACACCTTC
CASRLQGAGYGYTF
>few|TRBV5-5|TRBJ1-5|TRBD1
TGTGCCAGCAGCCCACACCCCGGGACAGGGAGCAATCAGCCCCAGCATTTT
CASSPHPGTGSNQPQHF
>NA|TRBV7-8|TRBJ1-1|TRBD1
TGTGCCAGCAGCGTAGAGGAGGGGGCCCTCTCCACTGAAGCTTTCTTT
CASSVEEGALSTEAFF
>NA|TRBV24-1|TRBJ2-2|TRBD2
TGTGCCACCAGTGACCCCCAGCTAGCGGGGGCCGGGGAGCTGTTTTTT
CATSDPQLAGAGELFF
>few|TRBV6-1|TRBJ1-2|TRBD1
TGTGCCAGCAGTGAAAGAGAAGTGGACAGGGGAAGATTCCGCTATGGCTACACCTTC
CASSEREVDRGRFRYGYTF
>once|TRBV6-6|TRBJ2-3|NA
TGTGCCAGCAGGGAGGACCGAACCCGGGCAGATACGCAGTATTTT
CASREDRTRADTQYF
>NA|TRBV6-2/TRBV6-3|TRBJ1-2|NA
TGTGCCAGCAGTTACTCAAGGGAGGATGGCTACACCTTC
CASSYSREDGYTF
>NA|TRBV28|TRBJ1-1|TRBD1
TGTGCCAGCAGTACAGGGGCGAGCCCTGAAGCTTTCTTT
CASSTGASPEAFF
>few|TRBV6-4|TRBJ1-3|NA
TGTGCCACTACGAAGCGGAAGAAACCTGGAAACACCATATATTTT
CATTKRKKPGNTIYF
>once|TRBV24-1|TRBJ2-7|TRBD1
TGTGCCACCAGTGATTGGACAGGGGGTTCCTACGAGCAGTACTTC
CATSDWTGGSYEQYF
>NA|TRBV18|TRBJ1-5|NA
TGTGCCAGCTCACCTCAACCAGGGTTTTCCAATCAGCCCCAGCATTTT
CASSPQPGFSNQPQHF
>NA|TRBV4-1|TRBJ2-5|NA
TGCGCCAGCAGCACGGACGAAGACCGAGCGGTCCAAGAGACCCAGTACTTC
CASSTDEDRAVQETQYF
>NA|TRBV5-4|TRBJ2-1|TRBD1
TGTGCCAGCAGCTTGGAGACAGGGAGTCGGGAGCAGTTCTTC
CASSLETGSREQFF
>few|TRBV4-2|TRBJ2-5|NA
TGTGCCAGCAGCCTACGAATCGGGGAGACCCAGTACTTC
CASSLRIGETQYF
>NA|TRBV6-5|TRBJ2-3|NA
TGTGCCAGCAGCCGTCTAGGCACAGATACGCAGTATTTT
CASSRLGTDTQYF
>NA|TRBV24-1|TRBJ1-1|TRBD1
TGTGCCACCAGTGACTCCGGGACAGGGTTGAGTGAAGCTTTCTTT
CATSDSGTGLSEAFF
>NA|TRBV27|TRBJ2-1|TRBD1
TGTGCCAGCAGTTTATGGTGGCGTGGGACAGGGGGTTGGGGTGAGCAGTTCTTC
CASSLWWRGTGGWGEQFF
>NA|TRBV24-1|TRBJ2-1|NA
TGTGCCACCAGTGGAGGCCCAGGAGACAGCTCCTACAATGAGCAGTTCTTC
CATSGGPGDSSYNEQFF